This T cell receptor (beta chain) was found in a study of control samples from healthy donors and cancer patients. CDR1 is PRHDT, CDR2 FYEKMQ, per germline (reference sequence). The CDR3 has 14 amino acids. Losses at the gene ends were 7 bases for V and 3 bases for J; bases not matched to a gene: 5. Assay: immunoSEQ multiplex PCR; the TCRdb copy retains only in-frame clones and omits some. The sample carries under 200,000 clones, 80% to 95% recorded once. Material for sequencing was blood. This TCR was sampled from a woman aged 30 to 39 in good health. The chain is built from TRBV13 and TRBJ1-2, with 10 bases that match TRBD1. The CDR3 is CASTLGQGDYGYTF. The CDR3 region has the DNA TGTGCCAGCACCCTAGGACAGGGGGACTATGGCTACACCTTC.